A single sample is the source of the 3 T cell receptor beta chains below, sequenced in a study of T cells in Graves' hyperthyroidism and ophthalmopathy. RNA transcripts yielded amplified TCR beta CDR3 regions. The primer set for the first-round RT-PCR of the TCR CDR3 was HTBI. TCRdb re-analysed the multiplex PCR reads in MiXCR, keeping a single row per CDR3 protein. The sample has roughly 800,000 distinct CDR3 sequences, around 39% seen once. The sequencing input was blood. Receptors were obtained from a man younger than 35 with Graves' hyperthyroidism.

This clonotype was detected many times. Here the CDR3 DNA reads TGCAGTGCCAGCCGGGAATGGGGAGGGACCCAGTACTTC. Translation: CSASREWGGTQYF. The chain joins TRBV20-1 to TRBJ2-5; possible D gene TRBD2, 6 bases. V lost 6 bases and J 7 bases, leaving 18 bases between the germline ends. CDR3 length equals 13 residues. Germline assignment: CDR1 DFQATT and CDR2 SNEGSKA (reference sequence).

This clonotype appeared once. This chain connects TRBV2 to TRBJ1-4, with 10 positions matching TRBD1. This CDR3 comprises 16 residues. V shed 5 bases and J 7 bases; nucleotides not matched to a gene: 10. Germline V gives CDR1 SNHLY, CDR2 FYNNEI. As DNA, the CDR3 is TGTGCCAGCAGTCCACCCACCGGGACAGGGGTTGAAAAACTGTTTTTT. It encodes CASSPPTGTGVEKLFF.

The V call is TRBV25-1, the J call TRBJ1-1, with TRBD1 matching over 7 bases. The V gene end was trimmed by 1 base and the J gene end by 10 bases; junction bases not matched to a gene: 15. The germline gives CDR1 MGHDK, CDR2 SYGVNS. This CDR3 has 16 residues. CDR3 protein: CASSESGHDREGGAFF. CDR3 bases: TGTGCCAGCAGTGAATCCGGACACGACAGGGAAGGGGGAGCTTTCTTT.